These 22 T cell receptor beta chains came from one sample sequenced in a study of CD8 T cells in ankylosing spondylitis. TCRdb reprocessed the 5' RACE reads via MiXCR and lists one record per CDR3 protein. Of under 850,000 distinct CDR3 sequences listed, 19% are singletons. No antigens are known for them. Overall study results and limits: Characteristic, it appeared, of ankylosing spondylitis blood was a TCR beta motif of eight highly homologous variants.

Sequencing was performed on blood, either unsorted or a sorted T cell fraction (not recorded which). Receptors originate from a male donor with ankylosing spondylitis.

This chain uses TRBV28 with TRBJ2-7, with TRBD1 matching 9 bases. The CDR3 has 13 residues. In germline, CDR1 is MDHEN, CDR2 SYDVKM. The J segment lost 5 bases and the V segment lost 10 bases, leaving 9 bases of the junction unmatched. The CDR3 loop is CATNTGGGNEQYF. Here the CDR3 DNA reads TGTGCCACTAACACAGGGGGCGGGAACGAGCAGTACTTC.

The J gene is TRBJ1-1, the V gene TRBV19; no clear D gene. Looked up from germline, CDR1 is LNHDA and CDR2 is SQIVND (reference sequence). Trimming removed 3 bases at V and 0 bases at J, with 11 bases between. The length of the CDR3 is 15 residues. In DNA, the CDR3 is TGTGCCAGTAGTATTTCGGGCCGTCTGAACACTGAAGCTTTCTTT. This translates into CASSISGRLNTEAFF.

The DNA of the CDR3 is TGTGCCAGCAGTTTTAAAGGTCGGGCTAGCACAGATACGCAGTATTTT. This translates into CASSFKGRASTDTQYF. V gene TRBV5-4 combines with J gene TRBJ2-3; no reliable D call. V lost 5 bases and J 0 bases, leaving 16 bases between the germline ends. This CDR3 region has 16 residues. The germline CDR1 and CDR2 sequences are SGHNT and YYREEE (reference sequence).

The J gene is TRBJ2-5, the V gene TRBV4-1, with 9 bases lining up with TRBD2. The germline V gene has CDR1 MGHRA and CDR2 YSYEKL. V dropped 0 bases and J dropped 9; count of bases not matched to a gene: 14. The CDR3 has 17 residues. The CDR3, as DNA: TGCGCCAGCAGCCAAGAAGACTCTAGCGGGGCCCGCGGGGCCCAGTACTTC. Translation: CASSQEDSSGARGAQYF.

The V gene is TRBV5-1, the J gene TRBJ1-3; D not certain. In germline, CDR1 is SGHRS, CDR2 YFSETQ. This CDR3 has 14 residues. Trimming removed 1 base from V and 0 bases from J, with 5 bases in between. This CDR3 is CASSLSDSGNTIYF. CDR3 bases: TGCGCCAGCAGCTTGTCGGACTCTGGAAACACCATATATTTT.

The CDR3 region has the DNA TGTGCCAGCAGTTTAGGAGACAGGGGGAGTGAAGCTTTCTTT. Its protein is CASSLGDRGSEAFF. V and J are TRBV12-3 or TRBV12-4 and TRBJ1-1; TRBD1 agrees at 9 bases. J lost 7 bases, V lost 1 base, and 4 bases had no gene match. CDR3 length: 14 amino acids.

The sample holds a few counts of this clonotype. CDR3 loop: CATSAPTYGTSSAQYF. Written as DNA, the CDR3 is TGTGCCACCAGCGCACCAACCTACGGGACTTCTTCCGCCCAGTACTTC. The V gene is TRBV15, the J gene TRBJ2-5; a possible D gene is TRBD2 (6 bases). The CDR3 has 16 amino acids. Germline V gene lookup returns CDR1 LNHNV and CDR2 YYDKDF (reference sequence). Trimming shortened V by 5 bases and J by 9 bases, and 25 bases separated the two germline ends.

The table lists this clonotype with a few counts. The chain combines TRBV6-2 or TRBV6-3 with TRBJ2-1; D is undetermined. V was trimmed by 6 bases and J by 4 bases, leaving 13 bases between them. This CDR3 region has 14 residues. Germline-derived CDR1 and CDR2 are MNHEY and SVGEGT. The CDR3 coding sequence is TGTGCCAGCAGCCCCCTCGGCGGTTACAATGAGCAGTTCTTC. Its translation is CASSPLGGYNEQFF.

V is TRBV25-1 and J is TRBJ2-2, with TRBD2 matching over 14 bases. With 8 bases clipped from V and 6 bases from J, the junction kept 2 bases outside the gene matches. CDR3 length: 14 amino acids. Germline assignment: CDR1 MGHDK and CDR2 SYGVNS. Here the CDR3 reads CASGTSGSAGELFF. CDR3 nucleotides: TGTGCCAGCGGGACTAGCGGGAGCGCCGGGGAGCTGTTTTTT.

The V call is TRBV9, the J call TRBJ1-2; 10 positions match TRBD1. This CDR3 contains 14 residues. V shed 4 bases, J shed 4 bases, and the junction held 4 bases outside the gene matches. Germline loops: CDR1 SGDLS, CDR2 YYNGEE. The CDR3 DNA reads as TGTGCCAGCAGCCCCGGGGACAGGGGCTATGGCTACACCTTC. It specifies CASSPGDRGYGYTF.

V and J are TRBV7-9 and TRBJ2-5, with TRBD2 identical over 11 bases. CDR3 size: 17 residues. The germline gives CDR1 SEHNR, CDR2 FQNEAQ (reference sequence). The V segment lost 4 bases and the J segment 2 bases; nucleotides outside the gene matches: 9. The CDR3 sequence is CASSSALGTSGQETQYF. The CDR3 bases are TGTGCCAGCAGCTCTGCTCTGGGGACTAGCGGACAAGAGACCCAGTACTTC.

This clonotype was picked up a small number of times. CDR3 bases: TGCAGCGCCCTGACGGAGTCGACGGGTCGGGCTTGGAATACGCAGTATTTT. Translating it yields CSALTESTGRAWNTQYF. The chain carries TRBV29-1 and TRBJ2-3; D is ambiguous. Trimming removed 7 bases at V and 7 bases at J, with 30 bases between. The germline V gene has CDR1 SQVTM and CDR2 ANQGSEA. This CDR3 has 17 residues.

This clonotype was seen a handful of times. This rearrangement joins TRBV6-1 to TRBJ2-5, with TRBD2 matching 11 bases. Trimming took 7 bases from V and 1 from J; bases not matched to a gene: 5. There are 15 residues in the CDR3. Germline CDR1 is MNHNS and CDR2 is SASEGT. CDR3: CASTGTSGAQETQYF. The CDR3 coding sequence is TGTGCCAGCACCGGGACTAGCGGTGCCCAAGAGACCCAGTACTTC.

This chain links TRBV20-1 with TRBJ1-1; D possibly corresponds to TRBD1 (5 bases). This CDR3 region has 15 residues. V dropped 1 base and J dropped 3 bases, with 15 bases sitting between them. Germline CDR1 reads DFQATT; CDR2 reads SNEGSKA (reference sequence). DNA of the CDR3: TGCAGTGCTAGAGTCGACATCGTGGGGGACACTGAAGCTTTCTTT. Translating gives CSARVDIVGDTEAFF.

This clonotype came up a few times. CDR3 coding DNA: TGTGCCAGCAGTTTAGTATCGTGGGCTCAGCCCCAGCATTTT. Its translation: CASSLVSWAQPQHF. This chain connects TRBV27 to TRBJ1-5; D remains ambiguous. The ends were cut back, 2 bases at V and 6 bases at J, with 11 bases in the middle. CDR3 length: 14 amino acids. Germline V lookup: CDR1 MNHEY, CDR2 SMNVEV (reference sequence).

This clonotype was recorded a few times. The genes are TRBV7-6 and TRBJ1-2; D is ambiguous. Germline CDR1 and CDR2: SGHVS and FNYEAQ. V was trimmed by 1 base and J by 4 bases, leaving 13 bases between them. This CDR3 is built from 15 residues. The CDR3 sequence is CASSLGNGVGYGYTF. As DNA, the CDR3 is TGTGCCAGCAGCTTAGGGAACGGTGTGGGCTATGGCTACACCTTC.

The chain joins TRBV5-1 to TRBJ2-2; possibly TRBD1 or TRBD2 for D (5 bases each). Germline V gene lookup returns CDR1 SGHRS and CDR2 YFSETQ. The CDR3 is made up of 17 amino acids. Trimming took off 4 bases at V and 2 bases at J, with 18 bases between the two ends. The CDR3 spells CASSRQGWDLNTGELFF. CDR3 coding DNA: TGCGCCAGCAGCAGACAAGGGTGGGACCTTAACACCGGGGAGCTGTTTTTT.

The chain employs TRBV20-1 and TRBJ1-5; TRBD1 matches 7 bases. The CDR3 loop spans 16 amino acids. Unmatched junction bases numbered 7, after V lost 1 base and J lost 1 base. The V gene's germline CDR1 is DFQATT and CDR2 SNEGSKA (reference sequence). The CDR3 loop is CSARGQGVGSNQPQHF. DNA for the CDR3: TGCAGTGCTAGAGGACAGGGCGTTGGCAGCAATCAGCCCCAGCATTTT.

The genes are TRBV6-5 and TRBJ1-1, with TRBD1 as a possible D gene (6 bases). Trimming stripped 3 bases from V and 8 bases from J, with 13 bases between. Germline CDR1 MNHEY, CDR2 SVGAGI. CDR3 length: 13 residues. The CDR3 DNA reads as TGTGCCAGCAGTTATACCTACAGGGAGGAAGCTTTCTTT. Amino acids: CASSYTYREEAFF.

The chain joins TRBV2 to TRBJ2-1; D call uncertain. CDR3 length: 13 residues. Germline CDR1 is SNHLY and CDR2 is FYNNEI. Trimming cost V 4 bases and J 6 bases, with 10 bases left between them. CDR3 sequence reads: CASSGQPGNEQFF. CDR3 DNA sequence: TGTGCCAGCAGTGGCCAACCGGGCAATGAGCAGTTCTTC. The whole variable domain, remainder taken from reference TRBV2 and TRBJ2-1, is EPEVTQTPSHQVTQMGQEVILRCVPISNHLYFYWYRQILGQKVEFLVSFYNNEISEKSEIFDDQFSVERPDGSNFTLKIRSTKLEDSAMYFCASSGQPGNEQFFGPGTRLTVL.

This chain links TRBV5-5 with TRBJ2-7, with 9 bases lining up with TRBD1. CDR1 is SGHKS and CDR2 is YYEKEE in the germline V gene (reference sequence). The J segment lost 1 base and the V segment lost 3 bases, leaving 5 bases of the junction unmatched. This CDR3 has 15 amino acids. The CDR3 is CASSWDRDISYEQYF. CDR3 DNA sequence: TGTGCCAGCAGCTGGGACAGGGATATATCCTACGAGCAGTACTTC.

The rearrangement links TRBV18 to TRBJ2-1, with a tentative D call TRBD2 (5 bases). The V end lost 5 bases, the J end lost 7 bases, and 15 bases lay between the germline ends. The CDR3 has 14 residues. Germline V gene lookup returns CDR1 KGHSH and CDR2 LQKENI. The CDR3 here is CASSTTGGGNEQFF. The DNA for the CDR3 is TGTGCCAGCTCAACCACGGGTGGCGGGAATGAGCAGTTCTTC. Supplemented by reference TRBV18 and TRBJ2-1, the full variable domain reads NAGVMQNPRHLVRRRGQEARLRCSPMKGHSHVYWYRQLPEEGLKFMVYLQKENIIDESGMPKERFSAEFPKEGPSILRIQQVVRGDSAAYFCASSTTGGGNEQFFGPGTRLTVL.